The subject of this entry is one TCR beta chain. The CDR3 length is 11 residues. Germline CDR1 SEHNR, CDR2 FQNEAQ (reference sequence). Deletions cut 3 bases from V and 2 bases from J, with 2 bases between. This specimen comes from a study of regulatory and conventional T cells in breast cancer. One entry per CDR3 protein results from TCRdb running MiXCR on the PCR reads. The sample has approximately 9,500 distinct CDR3 sequences, roughly 34% seen once. The sample was conventional T cells from blood. This chain joins TRBV7-9 and TRBJ2-7; D is uncertain. This sequence originates from a male donor in good health. The CDR3 protein is CASSFTYEQYF. The CDR3 DNA reads as TGTGCCAGCAGCTTCACCTACGAGCAGTACTTC.